This T cell receptor beta chain was sequenced in a study of radiation and T cells in renal cell carcinoma. The method was immunoSEQ multiplex PCR; TCRdb's version includes in-frame clones alone and lacks a portion of them. This table holds some 150,000 clones, 80% to 90% found once. Trimming pared 7 bases from V and 1 base from J, leaving 8 bases between. CDR1 and CDR2 from the germline V gene are MNHNY and SVGAGI (reference sequence). The CDR3 covers 13 residues. This clone is a singleton in its sample. Time point noted: blood 4 weeks post-SBRT, at nephrectomy. Treatment given: 15 Gy SBRT to primary tumor, nephrectomy 4 weeks later. Nephrectomy followed 15 Gy stereotactic body radiation by 4 weeks.

The rearrangement uses TRBV6-6 and TRBJ1-3, with D hard to call. The sample was blood, taken from a patient whose treatment included radiotherapy and nephrectomy. This clonotype was obtained from a woman aged 45-60 years with renal cell carcinoma. The CDR3 nucleotides are TGTGCCAGCACTCTCGCGTCTGGAAACACCATATATTTT. Its translation: CASTLASGNTIYF.